This T cell receptor (beta chain) was observed in a study of control samples from healthy donors and cancer patients. V dropped 3 bases and J dropped 4 bases, with 22 bases sitting between them. CDR1 and CDR2 from the germline V gene are SGHRS and YFSETQ. This CDR3 contains 17 residues. The method was immunoSEQ multiplex PCR; TCRdb's version includes in-frame clones alone and lacks a portion of them. The sample yields about 94,000 clones, around 87% seen once. The V gene is TRBV5-1, the J gene TRBJ1-1, with D possibly being TRBD1 (6 bases). The sequence was obtained from a woman aged 50 to 60 in good health. What was sequenced was blood. This CDR3 is CASSWGRRGGVPTEAFF. CDR3 bases: TGCGCCAGCAGCTGGGGGAGACGGGGGGGCGTACCCACTGAAGCTTTCTTT.